This entry describes one T cell receptor beta chain. Its specificity is unknown. J lost 13 bases, V lost 4 bases, and 12 bases had no gene match. Germline assignment: CDR1 MDHEN and CDR2 SYDVKM. The CDR3 covers 14 residues. MiXCR was run by TCRdb on the 5' RACE reads, yielding one entry per CDR3 protein. The table includes 200,000 to 250,000 distinct CDR3 sequences, around 6.6% detected once. The source of the sample is a study of CD8 T cells in ankylosing spondylitis. Regarding the study as a whole: Ankylosing spondylitis blood appeared to be characterized by a TCR beta motif of 7 to 9 highly homologous variants.

The sample consisted of blood, either unsorted or a sorted T cell fraction (not recorded which). The sequence was collected from a male donor with ankylosing spondylitis. The rearrangement uses TRBV28 and TRBJ1-4, with 7 bases fitting TRBD1. Written as DNA, the CDR3 is TGTGCCAGCAGTTCGGGACAGAGACCGGGAAGACTGTTTTTT. This codes for CASSSGQRPGRLFF.